The rows below give T cell receptor beta chains drawn from one sample of a study of identical twins. In TCRdb, the 5' RACE reads were re-called with MiXCR into one record per CDR3 protein. Of around 340,000 distinct CDR3 sequences in the sample, around 9% were seen once. Sequences were obtained from naive T cells sorted from blood. The receptors originated from a woman in her 50s in good health. Each CDR3 is given with its conserved first and last residue. D genes are given only for firm matches. Not every row has a clone size; where given, it reads once, few, many or a size class.

d_call j_call v_call clone_size cdr3_nt cdr3_aa
. TRBJ2-5 TRBV29-1 . TGCAGCGTGGTTTCGAGTGAAGAGACCCAGTACTTC CSVVSSEETQYF
. TRBJ2-7 TRBV11-2 few TGTGCCAGCAGCTTAGGCTGGGTCTCCTACGAGCAGTACTTC CASSLGWVSYEQYF
TRBD1 TRBJ2-6 TRBV4-1 . TGCGCCAGCAGCCAAGTCCCGGGACAGGACACTAAAGGGGCCAACGTCCTGACTTTC CASSQVPGQDTKGANVLTF
. TRBJ1-5 TRBV9 many TGTGCCAGCAGCGTAGAGGGAGATCAGCCCCAGCATTTT CASSVEGDQPQHF
TRBD2 TRBJ2-7 TRBV7-9 few TGTGCCAGCAGCCCACGCCGACCGGGACTAGTGGAAGACGAGCAGTACTTC CASSPRRPGLVEDEQYF
TRBD2 TRBJ2-1 TRBV20-1 few TGCAGTGCTAGAGTCGCTAGCGGTCCCGACTACAATGAGCAGTTCTTC CSARVASGPDYNEQFF
TRBD1 TRBJ1-4 TRBV5-1 few TGCGCCAGCAGCCGAAGGACAGGCAGTAATGAAAAACTGTTTTTT CASSRRTGSNEKLFF
. TRBJ2-1 TRBV3-1 few TGTGCCAGCAGCCAAGAGGGAGCTGGTGAGCAGTTCTTC CASSQEGAGEQFF
. TRBJ2-7 TRBV7-2 . TGTGCCAGCTTCCGGCAGCCCTACGAGCAGTACTTC CASFRQPYEQYF
TRBD1 TRBJ2-2 TRBV29-1 many TGCAGCGGAGCGATGACAGGGTCCGGGGAGCTGTTTTTT CSGAMTGSGELFF
. TRBJ2-7 TRBV4-1 . TGCGCCAGCAGCCTCGGGTCTGATTACGAGCAGTACTTC CASSLGSDYEQYF
. TRBJ1-1 TRBV7-9 . TGTGCCAGCAGCTTATTTTCCGGGATGAACACTGAAGCTTTCTTT CASSLFSGMNTEAFF
. TRBJ2-3 TRBV20-1 . TGCAGAGCTACACTAGTGGTGCAAGATACGCAGTATTTT CRATLVVQDTQYF
TRBD1 TRBJ1-2 TRBV12-3/TRBV12-4 many TGTGCCAGCAGTGCCATACAGGGGGCGATTGGTAACTATGGCTACACCTTC CASSAIQGAIGNYGYTF
TRBD2 TRBJ2-3 TRBV5-4 . TGTGCCAGCAGCTCGACTAGCGGAACTGGGGCGGATAAGCAGTATTTT CASSSTSGTGADKQYF
. TRBJ2-7 TRBV7-3 many TGTGCCAGCAGCTTAATTGGGGAATCCGACGAGCAGTACTTC CASSLIGESDEQYF
. TRBJ1-1 TRBV30 few TGTGCCTGGAGTGAGATCCGAATCGGCACTGAAGCTTTCTTT CAWSEIRIGTEAFF
. TRBJ2-6 TRBV7-9 . TGTGCCAGCAGCTTAGGGACAGGGACTACTGGGGCCAACGTCCTGACTTTC CASSLGTGTTGANVLTF
. TRBJ2-6 TRBV2 few TGTGCCAGCAGACAGCACCAGGGGGCCAACGTCCTGACTTTC CASRQHQGANVLTF
TRBD2 TRBJ2-1 TRBV12-3/TRBV12-4 many TGTGCCAGCAGTCCTAGCGGGGGCCCCTACAATGAGCAGTTCTTC CASSPSGGPYNEQFF